Sequencing of this T cell receptor (beta chain) was carried out in a study of identical twins. Whole-study findings and limits: There was more out-of-frame TCR alpha sharing in monozygotic twins than models estimated. In drawing conclusions, the study used cross-sectional statistical analysis and did not follow the same donors. While abundant cord blood beta clonotypes carried fewer insertions, memory repertoires showed no such pattern.

Turning to this clonotype: The antigen remains undetermined.

TCRdb reanalysed the 5' RACE reads using MiXCR and keeps one entry per CDR3 protein. In the table there are approximately 260,000 distinct CDR3 sequences, over 12% of which are singletons. V dropped 6 bases and J dropped 4; count of bases not matched to a gene: 12. CDR3 size: 16 residues. Germline-derived CDR1 and CDR2 are SGHAT and FQNNGV. Sequencing used memory (CD45RO+) T cells sorted from blood. The receptor's source is a woman aged 18-35 years in good health. V and J are TRBV11-2 and TRBJ2-1, with 7 bases matching TRBD2. CDR3 sequence: CASRTPGRGKYNEQFF. CDR3 sequence (DNA): TGTGCCAGCAGAACCCCCGGGCGGGGGAAATACAATGAGCAGTTCTTC.